This T cell receptor (beta chain) was captured by sequencing in a study of blood T cell repertoires in COVID-19. About the study: PBMCs, B-cell-depleted T cells, or T cells were the source of the cDNA or gDNA that made up the material.

Germline loops: CDR1 KGHSH, CDR2 LQKENI. The CDR3 loop spans 16 amino acids. V trimming: 0 bases; J trimming: 10 bases; junction bases outside the gene matches: 14. Clones were read by immunoSEQ multiplex PCR, and TCRdb kept only the in-frame ones, dropping some. The sample has around 130,000 clones, approximately 87% seen once. The chain combines TRBV18 with TRBJ1-1; 7 nucleotides align to TRBD1. The origin of this receptor is a man between 65 and 85 years old with active COVID-19. Sequencing used peripheral blood. This chain's CDR3 is CASSPPIVQGRFGAFF. The DNA for the CDR3 is TGTGCCAGCTCACCACCGATTGTACAGGGGAGATTTGGAGCTTTCTTT.